These 29 T cell receptor beta chains were all obtained from the same sample, sequenced in a study of T cells in Graves' hyperthyroidism and ophthalmopathy. The investigators amplified TCR beta CDR3 regions from RNA transcripts. RT-PCR in the first round (using the HTBI primer set) targeted the TCR CDR3. MiXCR, run by TCRdb on the multiplex PCR reads, gives a single entry per CDR3 protein. The repertoire has approximately 300,000 distinct CDR3 sequences, over 15% of them found once; the top ten carry approximately 60%. Sequenced material: blood. Receptors originate from a woman in her sixties with Graves' ophthalmopathy.

This clonotype was detected a few times. The CDR3 coding sequence is TGTGCCAGCTCACCACCGGGACTGAGCACAGATACGCAGTATTTT. Residues: CASSPPGLSTDTQYF. The rearrangement uses TRBV18 and TRBJ2-3; the D gene is possibly TRBD2 (6 bases). From germline, CDR1 is KGHSH and CDR2 LQKENI. This CDR3 region has 15 residues. V was cut by 0 bases and J by 0 bases, with 7 bases left in between. Complete variable domain (other parts from reference TRBV18 and TRBJ2-3): NAGVMQNPRHLVRRRGQEARLRCSPMKGHSHVYWYRQLPEEGLKFMVYLQKENIIDESGMPKERFSAEFPKEGPSILRIQQVVRGDSAAYFCASSPPGLSTDTQYFGPGTRLTVL.

This sequence joins TRBV4-1 and TRBJ2-2; D remains ambiguous. Germline V gives CDR1 MGHRA, CDR2 YSYEKL. V was trimmed by 2 bases and J by 3 bases, leaving 10 bases between them. The CDR3 covers 15 residues. The CDR3 reads CASSQRSSDTGELFF. The CDR3 DNA follows: TGCGCCAGCAGCCAACGGTCGTCTGACACCGGGGAGCTGTTTTTT.

This clonotype was counted ten times or more. This chain connects TRBV7-8 to TRBJ1-2; 8 bases map to TRBD1. From germline, CDR1 is SGHVS and CDR2 FQNEAQ. The V and J ends lost 3 bases and 7 bases, in that order; junction bases with no gene match: 13. The CDR3 spans 16 residues. The CDR3: CASSLGQGAFLRGYTF. For the CDR3, the DNA is TGTGCCAGCAGCTTGGGGCAGGGGGCTTTTTTACGTGGCTACACCTTC.

Turning to this clonotype: Sequence at one end of the junction differs from germline and may be a read error. The chain is built from TRBV7-6 and TRBJ2-5; the D is unclear. The CDR3 has 14 amino acids. Germline CDR1 and CDR2: SGHVS and FNYEAQ. CDR3: CASGLGVGQETQYF. The CDR3 DNA sequence: TGTGCCAGCGGCTTAGGAGTCGGCCAAGAGACCCAGTACTTC. The full variable domain, completed using reference TRBV7-6 and TRBJ2-5, is GAGVSQSPRYKVTKRGQDVALRCDPISGHVSLYWYRQALGQGPEFLTYFNYEAQQDKSGLPNDRFSAERPEGSISTLTIQRTEQRDSAMYRCASGLGVGQETQYFGPGTRLLVL.

The chain couples TRBV4-2 to TRBJ1-1; D not resolved. Germline CDR1 is LGHNA and CDR2 is YNFKEQ. V lost 0 bases and J lost 3, with 11 bases in between. The CDR3 has 15 amino acids. The DNA for the CDR3 is TGTGCCAGCAGCCAAGATAGTTCAGTATACACTGAAGCTTTCTTT. Translated: CASSQDSSVYTEAFF.

To note about this clonotype: Being one base from a much bigger clone, this may be a read error. In this CDR3 the conserved last residue, phenylalanine or tryptophan, is missing, so a read error is likely. The chain carries TRBV30 and TRBJ2-1; possibly TRBD2 for D (7 bases). Germline V lookup: CDR1 GTSNPN, CDR2 SVGIG (reference sequence). Trimming took off 2 bases at V and 2 bases at J, with 19 bases between the two ends. This CDR3 spans 17 amino acids. The CDR3, as DNA: TGTGCCTGGAGTTCCCTTGGGGGCGGGAGAGCCTACAATGAGCAGTTCCTC. As protein: CAWSSLGGGRAYNEQFL.

This clonotype was detected ten times or more. This chain uses TRBV6-2 or TRBV6-3 with TRBJ2-1; 13 bases are shared with TRBD2. Germline loops: CDR1 MNHEY, CDR2 SVGEGT. The CDR3 extends over 14 amino acids. The V segment lost 5 bases and the J segment 6 bases; nucleotides outside the gene matches: 1. The CDR3, as DNA: TGTGCCAGCAGTCGGACTAGCGGGGGCAATGAGCAGTTCTTC. This encodes CASSRTSGGNEQFF.

This clonotype was found many times. The rearrangement links TRBV12-3 or TRBV12-4 to TRBJ2-7; D is uncertain. Trimming left V 3 bases short and J 7 bases short, with 13 bases between. This CDR3 region has 13 residues. CDR3 sequence reads: CASSLGSAGEQYF. The CDR3 region has the DNA TGTGCCAGCAGTTTGGGTTCCGCCGGGGAGCAGTACTTC.

This clonotype was picked up many times. The rearrangement uses TRBV27 and TRBJ1-2, with D perhaps matching TRBD1 (5 bases). Trimming took off 5 bases at V and 2 bases at J, with 15 bases between the two ends. The CDR3 consists of 15 residues. Germline V CDR1 and CDR2: MNHEY, SMNVEV (reference sequence). As DNA, the CDR3 is TGTGCCAGCAGTCCCAAACCGGGACGAAACTATGGCTACACCTTC. Translated: CASSPKPGRNYGYTF.

This clonotype was detected only a few times. The rearrangement joins TRBV2 to TRBJ2-2; 8 nucleotides align to TRBD2. V was clipped by 9 bases and J by 1 base; unmatched bases: 4. The V gene's germline CDR1 is SNHLY and CDR2 FYNNEI. The CDR3 covers 14 residues. CDR3 protein: CARRAGGNTGELFF. The DNA for the CDR3 is TGTGCCAGGAGGGCGGGGGGGAACACCGGGGAGCTGTTTTTT.

This clonotype was found many times. This chain uses TRBV12-5 with TRBJ2-1; 10 bases agree with TRBD1. V was pared by 5 bases and J by 0 bases, with 7 bases of the junction left unmatched. The length of the CDR3 is 17 residues. CDR1 and CDR2 from the germline V gene are LGHNT and FRNRAP. The CDR3 sequence: CASGPRQGASSYNEQFF. The CDR3 DNA reads TGTGCTAGTGGTCCAAGACAGGGGGCGAGCTCCTACAATGAGCAGTTCTTC.

There are a few counts of this clonotype. The chain combines TRBV19 with TRBJ1-1; D is unresolved. Trimming left V 7 bases short and J 1 base short, with 10 bases between. The CDR3 has 13 residues. Germline lookup yields CDR1 LNHDA and CDR2 SQIVND (reference sequence). CDR3 in amino acids: CASNVKPNTEAFF. CDR3 bases: TGTGCCAGTAATGTTAAGCCGAACACTGAAGCTTTCTTT. The variable domain in full, with the rest retrieved from reference TRBV19 and TRBJ1-1, is DGGITQSPKYLFRKEGQNVTLSCEQNLNHDAMYWYRQDPGQGLRLIYYSQIVNDFQKGDIAEGYSVSREKKESFPLTVTSAQKNPTAFYLCASNVKPNTEAFFGQGTRLTVV.

The chain links TRBV5-4 to TRBJ2-1, with 10 bases that match TRBD2. CDR1 is SGHNT, CDR2 YYREEE, per germline (reference sequence). V lost 3 bases to trimming and J lost 6 bases; unmatched junction nucleotides: 9. The CDR3 is 16 amino acids. The CDR3 region has the DNA TGTGCCAGCAGCTCCCCGACTAGCGGGTTGTCCAATGAGCAGTTCTTC. Translated: CASSSPTSGLSNEQFF. The whole variable domain, filled in from reference TRBV5-4 and TRBJ2-1, reads ETGVTQSPTHLIKTRGQQVTLRCSSQSGHNTVSWYQQALGQGPQFIFQYYREEENGRGNFPPRFSGLQFPNYSSELNVNALELDDSALYLCASSSPTSGLSNEQFFGPGTRLTVL.

Note on this clonotype: A much larger clonotype is one base distant, so this may be a read error. The chain has TRBV20-1 and TRBJ2-3; 8 bases are shared with TRBD1. The germline V gene has CDR1 DFQATT and CDR2 SNEGSKA (reference sequence). J lost 0 bases, V lost 6 bases, and 5 bases had no gene match. The CDR3 has 14 residues. The chain's CDR3 is CSAEGQVSTDTQYF. The CDR3, as DNA: TGCAGTGCAGAGGGACAGGTTAGCACAGATACGCAGTATTTT.

As concerns this clonotype: This may stem from a read error, because a much larger clone lies one nucleotide away. This chain uses TRBV5-1 with TRBJ1-2; no reliable D call. Germline assignment: CDR1 SGHRS and CDR2 YFSETQ. This CDR3 comprises 16 residues. The CDR3 here is CASSLAVRRQNYDYTF. The CDR3 DNA reads as TGCGCCAGCAGCTTGGCCGTCAGGAGGCAGAACTATGACTACACCTTC.

The chain carries TRBV3-1 and TRBJ2-7; no clear D. This CDR3 is built from 13 residues. The germline CDR1 and CDR2 sequences are LGHDT and YNNKEL (reference sequence). V was shortened by 4 bases and J by 4 bases, with 11 bases between the two germline ends. CDR3 loop: CASSPLPFYEQYF. DNA for the CDR3: TGTGCCAGCAGCCCCTTACCCTTTTACGAGCAGTACTTC.

The CDR3 DNA follows: TGCAGTGCTGGGGACACCCTAGGACAAGAGACCCAGTACTTC. Translated, it gives CSAGDTLGQETQYF. V usage is TRBV20-1 and J usage is TRBJ2-5; possible D gene TRBD1, 6 bases. V lost 5 bases and J 2 bases, leaving 15 bases between the germline ends. Germline CDR1 and CDR2: DFQATT and SNEGSKA (reference sequence). This CDR3 is 14 amino acids long.

This chain links TRBV4-1 with TRBJ2-7, with a tentative D call TRBD1 (5 bases). The length of the CDR3 is 15 residues. CDR1 and CDR2 from the germline V gene are MGHRA and YSYEKL. Trimming stripped 1 base from V and 2 bases from J, with 12 bases between. The CDR3 DNA reads as TGCGCCAGCAGCCAAGCAGAGACAGTTACCTACGAGCAGTACTTC. Translated, it gives CASSQAETVTYEQYF.

This clonotype has just a few counts. The chain has TRBV13 and TRBJ2-7; D unresolved. V was shortened by 6 bases and J by 4 bases, with 10 bases between the two germline ends. The length of the CDR3 is 12 residues. Germline-derived CDR1 and CDR2 are PRHDT and FYEKMQ (reference sequence). For the CDR3, the DNA is TGTGCCAGCAGTCATAGGGATTACGAGCAGTACTTC. It specifies CASSHRDYEQYF.

This clonotype was seen only a few times. The chain has TRBV6-5 and TRBJ1-1, with D uncertain. Looked up from germline, CDR1 is MNHEY and CDR2 is SVGAGI. The CDR3 totals 15 residues. Deletions cut 0 bases from V and 3 bases from J, with 11 bases between. The CDR3 sequence: CASSYSMRGHTEAFF. CDR3 DNA sequence: TGTGCCAGCAGTTACTCGATGCGCGGGCACACTGAAGCTTTCTTT.

V is TRBV27 and J is TRBJ2-7, with D perhaps matching TRBD1 or TRBD2 (5 bases each). The CDR3 extends over 16 amino acids. The germline gives CDR1 MNHEY, CDR2 SMNVEV (reference sequence). Trimming took off 3 bases at V and 2 bases at J, with 17 bases between the two ends. CDR3 sequence reads: CASSLFLGRRTYEQYF. CDR3 DNA sequence: TGTGCCAGCAGTTTGTTTTTGGGACGGCGAACCTACGAGCAGTACTTC.

The chain carries TRBV12-3 or TRBV12-4 and TRBJ2-2, with 8 bases fitting TRBD1. Trimming removed 6 bases from V and 4 bases from J; junction bases left unmatched: 7. CDR3 length: 15 amino acids. The CDR3 sequence: CASSTDRVVTGELFF. The CDR3 coding sequence is TGTGCCAGCAGCACGGACAGGGTAGTCACCGGGGAGCTGTTTTTT.

This clonotype has a handful of counts. V and J are TRBV6-2 or TRBV6-3 and TRBJ2-5; D is possibly TRBD1 or TRBD2 (6 bases each). From germline, CDR1 is MNHEY and CDR2 SVGEGT. The CDR3 is 14 residues long. Trimming left V 8 bases short and J 5 bases short, with 18 bases between. CDR3 in DNA: TGTGCCAGCGCCCAAGGAGGGGGGAGGGAGACCCAGTACTTC. Its protein is CASAQGGGRETQYF.

J is TRBJ1-5 and V is TRBV12-3 or TRBV12-4, with 8 nucleotides matching TRBD1. The CDR3 contains 15 residues. With V trimmed by 7 bases and J by 1 base, 6 bases remained unmatched. The DNA for the CDR3 is TGTGCCAGCACTCCTAGGGACAGGAGCAATCAGCCCCAGCATTTT. It encodes CASTPRDRSNQPQHF.

The chain employs TRBV10-1 and TRBJ1-1; 8 bases align to TRBD1. V shed 6 bases, J shed 5 bases, and the junction held 5 bases outside the gene matches. CDR1 WNHNN and CDR2 SYGVQD come from the germline V gene (reference sequence). The CDR3 spans 13 residues. CDR3 nucleotide sequence: TGCGCCAGCAGGACAGGGGCTGGGACTGAAGCTTTCTTT. This encodes CASRTGAGTEAFF.

This clonotype was seen a few times. A read error may produce the germline difference seen at one junction end. The rearrangement links TRBV12-3 or TRBV12-4 to TRBJ2-7; D is tentatively TRBD1 or TRBD2 (5 bases each). The CDR3 has 16 residues. CDR3 coding DNA: TGTGCCAGCAGTTTTAAAGTGACACCTGGGACCTACGAGCGGTACTTC. It codes for CASSFKVTPGTYERYF.

The CDR3 loop reads CASSLVTIVVFEQFF. CDR3 DNA sequence: TGTGCCAGCAGCTTAGTTACCATTGTAGTATTTGAGCAGTTCTTC. The rearrangement uses TRBV7-2 and TRBJ2-1; D ambiguous. The ends were cut back, 1 base at V and 9 bases at J, with 16 bases in the middle. The CDR3 consists of 15 residues. Germline V gene data show CDR1 as SGHTA and CDR2 as FQGNSA.

The V and J genes are TRBV5-5 and TRBJ2-3; 13 bases line up with TRBD2. The CDR3 sequence is 14 residues long. Germline CDR1 and CDR2: SGHKS and YYEKEE (reference sequence). After removal of 5 bases from V and 8 bases from J, the junction contained 5 bases not matched to a gene. DNA for the CDR3: TGTGCCAGCAGGGGGACTAGCGGGGCCGTTACGCAGTATTTT. This encodes CASRGTSGAVTQYF.

This clonotype showed up many times. The chain has TRBV12-3 or TRBV12-4 and TRBJ2-5, with 7 bases lining up with TRBD1. The CDR3 totals 13 residues. Trimming at V came to 7 bases and at J to 5 bases, leaving 7 bases not matched to a gene. CDR3 bases: TGTGCCAGCACCAATACAGGGGTCGAGACCCAGTACTTC. Its translation is CASTNTGVETQYF.